A selection of T cell receptor beta chains follows, all from one sample in a study of blood T cell repertoires in COVID-19. The method was immunoSEQ multiplex PCR; TCRdb's version includes in-frame clones alone and lacks a portion of them. This table holds approximately 230,000 clones, about four fifths found once. The sequenced material came from peripheral blood. These receptor sequences come from a man older than 75 with acute or convalescent COVID-19. Both conserved end residues are part of each CDR3. Fields, in order: J gene, D gene, clone size, V gene, CDR3 DNA, CDR3 protein. The D gene is left open where the match is weak. Part of the rows lack a size; the others show once, few, many or a class for expanded clones.

j_call: TRBJ2-5; d_call: .; clone_size: .; v_call: TRBV6-5; cdr3_nt: TGTGCCAGCTTCGAAGAGACCCAGTACTTC; cdr3_aa: CASFEETQYF
j_call: TRBJ2-1; d_call: .; clone_size: .; v_call: TRBV7-6; cdr3_nt: TGTGCCAGCAGCTCGGGGCGGGGAATGAAGCAGTTCTTC; cdr3_aa: CASSSGRGMKQFF
j_call: TRBJ2-5; d_call: .; clone_size: .; v_call: TRBV20-1; cdr3_nt: TGCAGTGCCCCAGAAACCCAGTACTTC; cdr3_aa: CSAPETQYF
j_call: TRBJ1-1; d_call: .; clone_size: .; v_call: TRBV5-1; cdr3_nt: TGCGCCAGCAGCGTAGCCGGGAGCAAGGGTTCAGAAGCTTTCTTT; cdr3_aa: CASSVAGSKGSEAFF
j_call: TRBJ2-3; d_call: .; clone_size: .; v_call: TRBV5-1; cdr3_nt: TGCGCCAGCAGCTTGGTCGGGTTTGGTACAGATACGCAGTATTTT; cdr3_aa: CASSLVGFGTDTQYF
j_call: TRBJ2-1; d_call: .; clone_size: .; v_call: TRBV27; cdr3_nt: TGTGCCAGCAGCCGGTCCGGGGGTTACGAGCAGTTCTTC; cdr3_aa: CASSRSGGYEQFF
j_call: TRBJ1-2; d_call: .; clone_size: .; v_call: TRBV25-1; cdr3_nt: TGTGCCAGCAGTGAACCACGGGACTATGGCTACACCTTC; cdr3_aa: CASSEPRDYGYTF
j_call: TRBJ1-2; d_call: TRBD1; clone_size: .; v_call: TRBV24-1; cdr3_nt: TGTGCCACCAGTGATTTCACAGGGGGCTCGAATGGCTACACCTTC; cdr3_aa: CATSDFTGGSNGYTF
j_call: TRBJ1-2; d_call: .; clone_size: .; v_call: TRBV5-4; cdr3_nt: TGTGCCAGCAGCTTGGCGGGGGTCACCAACTATGGCTACACCTTC; cdr3_aa: CASSLAGVTNYGYTF
j_call: TRBJ2-1; d_call: TRBD2; clone_size: .; v_call: TRBV5-1; cdr3_nt: TGCGCCAGCAGCTTGGCACTAGCGGGAGCGGCTGAGCAGTTCTTC; cdr3_aa: CASSLALAGAAEQFF
j_call: TRBJ1-1; d_call: .; clone_size: .; v_call: TRBV4-2; cdr3_nt: TGTGCCAGCAGCCAAGATCTGGGGTATAGCGACACTGAAGCTTTCTTT; cdr3_aa: CASSQDLGYSDTEAFF
j_call: TRBJ2-5; d_call: TRBD2; clone_size: once; v_call: TRBV11-3; cdr3_nt: TGTGCCAGCAGCTTAGGAGATGCTAGCGGAACACAAGAGACCCAGTACTTC; cdr3_aa: CASSLGDASGTQETQYF
j_call: TRBJ1-2; d_call: TRBD1; clone_size: .; v_call: TRBV28; cdr3_nt: TGTGCCAGCAGATCGACAGGGGCGGGTGGCTACACCTTC; cdr3_aa: CASRSTGAGGYTF
j_call: TRBJ2-1; d_call: TRBD2; clone_size: .; v_call: TRBV28; cdr3_nt: TGTGCCAGCAGCCCCGCGCGCGGGGGGGATTACAATGAGCAGTTCTTC; cdr3_aa: CASSPARGGDYNEQFF
j_call: TRBJ2-7; d_call: .; clone_size: .; v_call: TRBV11-2; cdr3_nt: TGTGCCAGCAGGAGAGCCCCATCGCGCTCCTACGAGCAGTACTTC; cdr3_aa: CASRRAPSRSYEQYF
j_call: TRBJ1-5; d_call: .; clone_size: .; v_call: TRBV28; cdr3_nt: TGTGCCAGCAGTAGTGGCGGGGCGCAAAATCAGCCCCAGCATTTT; cdr3_aa: CASSSGGAQNQPQHF
j_call: TRBJ2-7; d_call: TRBD1; clone_size: once; v_call: TRBV6-5; cdr3_nt: TGTGCCAGTCAGGGGGTCATCTACGAGCAGTACTTC; cdr3_aa: CASQGVIYEQYF
j_call: TRBJ1-2; d_call: .; clone_size: .; v_call: TRBV2; cdr3_nt: TGTGCCAGCAGTGTACTCTATGGCTACACCTTC; cdr3_aa: CASSVLYGYTF
j_call: TRBJ1-6; d_call: TRBD1; clone_size: few; v_call: TRBV19; cdr3_nt: TGTGCCAGTAGCCGTCGGACAGGGGGCAATTCACCCCTCCACTTT; cdr3_aa: CASSRRTGGNSPLHF
j_call: TRBJ2-2; d_call: .; clone_size: once; v_call: TRBV29-1; cdr3_nt: TGCAGCGTCCGCGGGCAGGGGCAGGTCGGGGAGCTGTTTTTT; cdr3_aa: CSVRGQGQVGELFF
j_call: TRBJ1-5; d_call: .; clone_size: .; v_call: TRBV24-1; cdr3_nt: TGTGCCACCAGTGATGGCTCCGCAAGCAATCAGCCCCAGCATTTT; cdr3_aa: CATSDGSASNQPQHF
j_call: TRBJ1-1; d_call: TRBD1; clone_size: .; v_call: TRBV14; cdr3_nt: TGTGCCAGCAGCCCCCGGGACAGGGTCACTGAAGCTTTCTTT; cdr3_aa: CASSPRDRVTEAFF
j_call: TRBJ2-1; d_call: .; clone_size: once; v_call: TRBV10-3; cdr3_nt: TGTGCCATCAGTACCCGAGGCAGCTTCTCCTACAATGAGCAGTTCTTC; cdr3_aa: CAISTRGSFSYNEQFF
j_call: TRBJ1-2; d_call: .; clone_size: .; v_call: TRBV19; cdr3_nt: TGTGCCAGTAGTATCTCTAACGTGGATGGCTACACCTTC; cdr3_aa: CASSISNVDGYTF
j_call: TRBJ2-7; d_call: TRBD1; clone_size: .; v_call: TRBV28; cdr3_nt: TGTGCCAGCAGGAACCGGGACAGCCTCTACGAGCAGTACTTC; cdr3_aa: CASRNRDSLYEQYF
j_call: TRBJ2-7; d_call: .; clone_size: .; v_call: TRBV2; cdr3_nt: TGTGCCTGCCGGGAAAGAAGCGGAACCTACGAGCAGTACTTC; cdr3_aa: CACRERSGTYEQYF
j_call: TRBJ1-1; d_call: .; clone_size: .; v_call: TRBV5-1; cdr3_nt: TGCGCCAGCAGAACTGACAGTTTACCGAACACTGAAGCTTTCTTT; cdr3_aa: CASRTDSLPNTEAFF
j_call: TRBJ1-6; d_call: .; clone_size: .; v_call: TRBV19; cdr3_nt: TGTGCCAGTAGTGTAACGGGGGAGGATTCACCCCTCCACTTT; cdr3_aa: CASSVTGEDSPLHF
j_call: TRBJ2-3; d_call: TRBD2; clone_size: .; v_call: TRBV19; cdr3_nt: TGTGCCAGTAGTGCCCTTAGCGGGAGGGCACATACGCAGTATTTT; cdr3_aa: CASSALSGRAHTQYF
j_call: TRBJ2-3; d_call: TRBD1; clone_size: .; v_call: TRBV5-1; cdr3_nt: TGCGCCAGCAGCCGAGGGGGCGCGGACAGTAGCACAGATACGCAGTATTTT; cdr3_aa: CASSRGGADSSTDTQYF
j_call: TRBJ1-1; d_call: .; clone_size: few; v_call: TRBV5-5; cdr3_nt: TGTGCCAGCAGCTTGCTCTCCTTGAACACTGAAGCTTTCTTT; cdr3_aa: CASSLLSLNTEAFF
j_call: TRBJ2-7; d_call: .; clone_size: .; v_call: TRBV6-6; cdr3_nt: TGTGCCAGCAGTTACAGATACAGGGTCTCCTACGAGCAGTACTTC; cdr3_aa: CASSYRYRVSYEQYF
j_call: TRBJ1-1; d_call: .; clone_size: .; v_call: TRBV2; cdr3_nt: TGTGCCAGCAGTGGGGGGGTCCTAGACACTGAAGCTTTCTTT; cdr3_aa: CASSGGVLDTEAFF
j_call: TRBJ1-2; d_call: .; clone_size: .; v_call: TRBV18; cdr3_nt: TGTGCCAGCTCTGGACAGTCCCCTCCGACTAACTATGGCTACACCTTC; cdr3_aa: CASSGQSPPTNYGYTF
j_call: TRBJ2-7; d_call: .; clone_size: few; v_call: TRBV11-2; cdr3_nt: TGTGCCAGCAGCTCCACGAACCGAGGGCAGTACTTC; cdr3_aa: CASSSTNRGQYF
j_call: TRBJ2-2; d_call: .; clone_size: once; v_call: TRBV5-1; cdr3_nt: TGCGCCAGCAGCTTGGAGGACAGCTTAACCGGGGAGCTGTTTTTT; cdr3_aa: CASSLEDSLTGELFF
j_call: TRBJ2-7; d_call: .; clone_size: few; v_call: TRBV5-8; cdr3_nt: TGTGCCAGCAGCTCCCTACGCGAGGCCTACGAGCAGTACTTC; cdr3_aa: CASSSLREAYEQYF
j_call: TRBJ2-3; d_call: .; clone_size: once; v_call: TRBV7-2; cdr3_nt: TGTGCCAGCAGCTTAATTCTGGCGGGCACAGATACGCAGTATTTT; cdr3_aa: CASSLILAGTDTQYF
j_call: TRBJ2-1; d_call: TRBD1; clone_size: .; v_call: TRBV4-1; cdr3_nt: TGCGCCAGCAGCCCCCTTGGGACAGTTGGTTACAATGAGCAGTTCTTC; cdr3_aa: CASSPLGTVGYNEQFF
j_call: TRBJ2-7; d_call: .; clone_size: few; v_call: TRBV5-6; cdr3_nt: TGTGCCAGCAGCTTCGGGAAGTACGAGCAGTACTTC; cdr3_aa: CASSFGKYEQYF
j_call: TRBJ2-1; d_call: .; clone_size: .; v_call: TRBV18; cdr3_nt: TGTGCCAGCTCACCGGGGCTGAACGATGAGCAGTTCTTC; cdr3_aa: CASSPGLNDEQFF
j_call: TRBJ1-5; d_call: .; clone_size: few; v_call: TRBV19; cdr3_nt: TGTGCCAGTAGTATAGGCAGGACAGCCACAGATCAGCCCCAGCATTTT; cdr3_aa: CASSIGRTATDQPQHF